The 30 T cell receptor beta chains below come from one sample, sequenced in a study of blood T cells in healthy people across ages. With a J-beta primer mix and a sample-barcoded 5' primer, a second PCR ran about 7 to 12 cycles. TCRdb recomputed calls from the 5' RACE reads with MiXCR, one row per CDR3 protein. The repertoire holds roughly 800,000 distinct CDR3 sequences, about 26% seen once, with about 3% in the top ten. This sample was shared with a second study, whose subject was T cells of mothers and their children.

The material sequenced was blood. The source is a boy younger than 18 in good health.

Written as DNA, the CDR3 is TGTGCCAGCAGCTTGATGGACAGGGGTCGGGATGAGCAGTTCTTC. Translating gives CASSLMDRGRDEQFF. The V gene is TRBV5-5, the J gene TRBJ2-1; TRBD1 aligns across 9 bases. The CDR3 covers 15 residues. The trim removed 1 base at V and 8 bases at J, leaving 7 bases unmatched. Looked up from germline, CDR1 is SGHKS and CDR2 is YYEKEE (reference sequence).

This clonotype showed up just a few times. The V gene is TRBV4-2, the J gene TRBJ2-6, with 8 bases identical to TRBD2. V lost 0 bases and J lost 0; bases outside the gene matches: 4. This CDR3 contains 18 residues. Germline-derived CDR1 and CDR2 are LGHNA and YNFKEQ. The DNA of the CDR3 is TGTGCCAGCAGCCAAGAGGTAGCGGGGAGCTCTGGGGCCAACGTCCTGACTTTC. It specifies CASSQEVAGSSGANVLTF.

The chain employs TRBV20-1 and TRBJ1-2; the D gene is possibly TRBD1 (6 bases). The CDR3 runs 13 residues. CDR1 is DFQATT, CDR2 SNEGSKA, per germline (reference sequence). V was cut by 1 base and J by 8 bases, with 14 bases left in between. The CDR3: CSARAPHRVGYTF. In DNA, the CDR3 is TGCAGTGCTAGAGCGCCCCACAGGGTCGGCTACACCTTC.

There are a few counts of this clonotype. The V gene is TRBV25-1, the J gene TRBJ2-5; TRBD2 matches 10 bases. The end of the DNA is better explained by TRBJ2-7, so the J call may be wrong. CDR1 is MGHDK and CDR2 is SYGVNS in the germline V gene. The CDR3 spans 15 residues. CDR3 protein: CASSPSSGSRHEQYF. The CDR3 DNA follows: TGTGCCAGTTCCCCTTCTAGCGGGAGTCGCCACGAGCAGTACTTC.

The chain carries TRBV4-1 and TRBJ1-1, with D maybe TRBD1 (6 bases). With 2 bases removed from V and 4 bases from J, the gap between germline ends came to 14 bases. CDR3 length: 15 residues. Germline V lookup: CDR1 MGHRA, CDR2 YSYEKL. The CDR3 sequence: CASSQRTQGSTEAFF. CDR3 in DNA: TGCGCCAGCAGCCAAAGGACCCAGGGGTCCACTGAAGCTTTCTTT.

This clonotype was observed a few times. CDR3 sequence reads: CASSVRGRDTEAFF. CDR3 nucleotide sequence: TGTGCCAGCAGTGTAAGGGGCCGGGACACTGAAGCTTTCTTT. The V call is TRBV2, the J call TRBJ1-1; weak D call: TRBD1 (5 bases). The V and J ends lost 4 bases and 3 bases respectively, with 12 bases between them. Germline CDR1 and CDR2: SNHLY and FYNNEI. The CDR3 contains 14 residues.

With respect to this clonotype: Compared with germline, one end of the junction differs, possibly owing to a read error. The V and J genes are TRBV20-1 and TRBJ2-1; D is ambiguous. CDR3 length equals 14 residues. The V gene's germline CDR1 is DFQATT and CDR2 SNEGSKA (reference sequence). The CDR3 protein is CGARNWFEGNEQFF. The CDR3 DNA reads as TGCGGTGCTAGAAACTGGTTTGAAGGCAATGAGCAGTTCTTC.

The J gene is TRBJ2-5, the V gene TRBV7-2; 12 nucleotides match TRBD1. The CDR3 sequence is 17 residues long. J lost 2 bases, V lost 5 bases, and 9 bases had no gene match. Germline V gene sequence: CDR1 SGHTA, CDR2 FQGNSA. The CDR3 protein is CASSPGTGGSRQETQYF. For the CDR3, the DNA is TGTGCCAGCAGCCCCGGGACAGGGGGCTCAAGACAAGAGACCCAGTACTTC. The variable domain in full, completed from reference TRBV7-2 and TRBJ2-5, reads GAGVSQSPSNKVTEKGKDVELRCDPISGHTALYWYRQSLGQGLEFLIYFQGNSAPDKSGLPSDRFSAERTGGSVSTLTIQRTQQEDSAVYLCASSPGTGGSRQETQYFGPGTRLLVL.

V gene TRBV20-1 combines with J gene TRBJ1-2, with 7 bases lining up with TRBD1. Germline trimming cut 7 bases from V and 7 bases from J; bases unmatched to any gene: 12. This CDR3 has 13 residues. From germline, CDR1 is DFQATT and CDR2 SNEGSKA (reference sequence). The CDR3 here is CSVLKGGDGGYTF. The CDR3 coding sequence is TGCAGTGTTCTCAAAGGGGGCGACGGTGGCTACACCTTC.

This chain connects TRBV20-1 to TRBJ2-1; 10 bases are shared with TRBD2. The CDR3 totals 12 residues. The ends lost 6 bases at V and 7 bases at J; junction bases unmatched: 3. CDR1 is DFQATT, CDR2 SNEGSKA, per germline (reference sequence). The CDR3 nucleotides read TGCAGTGCCAGCGGGAGGGCGAATGAGCAGTTCTTC. Its translation is CSASGRANEQFF.

The rearrangement joins TRBV5-1 to TRBJ2-2, with 7 bases identical to TRBD2. Germline V lookup: CDR1 SGHRS, CDR2 YFSETQ. The ends lost 5 bases at V and 2 bases at J; junction bases unmatched: 3. CDR3 length: 14 residues. CDR3 nucleotide sequence: TGCGCCAGCAGTAGGGACTATAACACCGGGGAGCTGTTTTTT. Its protein is CASSRDYNTGELFF.

This clonotype was seen a handful of times. The gene calls are TRBV7-8 and TRBJ2-5; D possibly corresponds to TRBD1 (5 bases). V was clipped by 4 bases and J by 3 bases, with 9 bases between them. The germline CDR1 and CDR2 sequences are SGHVS and FQNEAQ. The CDR3 totals 13 residues. CDR3 nucleotide sequence: TGTGCCAGCAGCTCAGGGATCGAAGAGACCCAGTACTTC. This translates into CASSSGIEETQYF.

This clonotype was recorded many times. The rearrangement links TRBV27 to TRBJ2-5, with a tentative D call TRBD1 (5 bases). Germline V CDR1 and CDR2: MNHEY, SMNVEV (reference sequence). V gave up 5 bases and J gave up 7 bases, with 17 bases separating them. The CDR3 has 14 residues. The CDR3 DNA reads as TGTGCCAGCAGTCCCCTGGGGCGGTCCGGGACCCAGTACTTC. This codes for CASSPLGRSGTQYF.

This clonotype was seen a few times. The chain couples TRBV24-1 to TRBJ2-7; 8 bases line up with TRBD2. Trimming cost V 4 bases and J 0 bases; bases outside gene matches: 10. CDR1 is KGHDR and CDR2 is SFDVKD in the germline V gene. This CDR3 comprises 17 residues. The DNA of the CDR3 is TGTGCCACCAGTGAGGGGCCAAGCGGGGGAAGCTCCTACGAGCAGTACTTC. Translating it yields CATSEGPSGGSSYEQYF.

The rearrangement joins TRBV12-3 or TRBV12-4 to TRBJ2-5; TRBD1 aligns across 8 bases. J lost 5 bases, V lost 6 bases, and 8 bases had no gene match. The CDR3 has 14 residues. The CDR3 here is CASSRAGGLETQYF. The CDR3 region has the DNA TGTGCCAGCAGCCGGGCAGGGGGCCTTGAGACCCAGTACTTC.

This clonotype appeared a few times. V and J are TRBV20-1 and TRBJ2-6; D uncertain. Trimming removed 7 bases at V and 1 base at J, with 14 bases between. The V gene's germline CDR1 is DFQATT and CDR2 SNEGSKA (reference sequence). The CDR3 runs 15 residues. The CDR3: CSGTDTGSGANVLTF. DNA for the CDR3: TGCAGTGGAACCGACACGGGTTCTGGGGCCAACGTCCTGACTTTC.

This chain connects TRBV20-1 to TRBJ2-1; 10 bases align to TRBD1. This CDR3 region has 17 residues. From germline, CDR1 is DFQATT and CDR2 SNEGSKA (reference sequence). V was clipped by 3 bases and J by 1 base; unmatched bases: 9. DNA for the CDR3: TGCAGTGCTAGGGAGCGACAGGGGGCGGGATCCTACAATGAGCAGTTCTTC. Encoded protein: CSARERQGAGSYNEQFF.

This clonotype was picked up a small number of times. This chain's CDR3 is CASSRTGAPQETQYF. The CDR3 nucleotides read TGCGCCAGCAGTCGGACAGGGGCGCCCCAAGAGACCCAGTACTTC. V gene TRBV5-1 combines with J gene TRBJ2-5; 9 bases map to TRBD1. After removal of 5 bases from V and 1 base from J, the junction contained 6 bases not matched to a gene. The CDR3 spans 15 residues. Per the germline V gene, CDR1 is SGHRS and CDR2 is YFSETQ.

This CDR3 is CSARPTSGGDYNEQFF. Written as DNA, the CDR3 is TGCAGTGCTAGACCCACTAGCGGGGGAGACTACAATGAGCAGTTCTTC. The J gene is TRBJ2-7, the V gene TRBV20-1; 11 positions match TRBD2. The better agreement between TRBJ2-1 and the DNA end casts doubt on the J call. The CDR3 covers 16 residues. Germline CDR1 and CDR2: DFQATT and SNEGSKA (reference sequence).

This clonotype was detected a few times. The chain couples TRBV11-3 to TRBJ2-1; D possibly uses TRBD1 or TRBD2 (5 bases each). V lost 1 base and J lost 6, with 10 bases in between. Germline values: CDR1 SGHNT, CDR2 YENEEA. CDR3 length: 14 residues. CDR3 residues: CASSLGGSVNEQFF. CDR3 bases: TGTGCCAGCAGCTTAGGGGGGTCGGTCAATGAGCAGTTCTTC.

The chain joins TRBV12-3 or TRBV12-4 to TRBJ1-1; 10 positions agree with TRBD1. The CDR3 extends over 14 amino acids. V lost 4 bases, J lost 6 bases, and 5 bases stayed unmatched. CDR3 residues: CASSWGTGEAEAFF. The CDR3 DNA reads as TGTGCCAGCAGTTGGGGGACAGGGGAGGCTGAAGCTTTCTTT.

The sample holds a few counts of this clonotype. This sequence joins TRBV20-1 and TRBJ1-6, with D hard to call. The germline V gene has CDR1 DFQATT and CDR2 SNEGSKA (reference sequence). CDR3 size: 13 residues. Trimming shortened V by 2 bases and J by 2 bases, and 4 bases separated the two germline ends. This CDR3 is CSARRTYNSPLHF. Here the CDR3 DNA reads TGCAGTGCTAGACGGACCTATAATTCACCCCTCCACTTT.

This clonotype was found a few times. The chain uses TRBV6-5 and TRBJ1-5; D is undetermined. Per the germline V gene, CDR1 is MNHEY and CDR2 is SVGAGI. The germline V and J ends were trimmed by 3 bases and 4 bases, with 7 bases remaining between them. This CDR3 spans 13 amino acids. The CDR3 spells CASSYKWNQPQHF. CDR3 DNA sequence: TGTGCCAGCAGTTATAAGTGGAATCAGCCCCAGCATTTT.

The chain carries TRBV27 and TRBJ2-5; TRBD2 agrees at 12 bases. The CDR3 is 18 residues long. J gave up 0 bases and V 5 bases, and 10 bases lay outside the gene matches. Germline V gene lookup returns CDR1 MNHEY and CDR2 SMNVEV (reference sequence). The CDR3 region is CASSPSWGTSGYQETQYF. The CDR3 DNA sequence: TGTGCCAGCAGTCCCAGTTGGGGGACTAGCGGGTACCAAGAGACCCAGTACTTC.

This clonotype was counted only a few times. This chain links TRBV6-5 with TRBJ1-2; 7 nucleotides line up with TRBD1. CDR3 length: 18 residues. Per the germline V gene, CDR1 is MNHEY and CDR2 is SVGAGI. V dropped 4 bases and J dropped 1; count of bases not matched to a gene: 15. This CDR3 is CASSSGQLPPPHNYGYTF. CDR3 nucleotide sequence: TGTGCCAGCAGTTCGGGACAGCTACCACCCCCACATAACTATGGCTACACCTTC.

This clonotype showed up just a few times. V and J are TRBV4-1 and TRBJ2-6, with a tentative D call TRBD2 (5 bases). The CDR3 contains 17 residues. The germline V and J ends were trimmed by 11 bases and 1 base, with 21 bases remaining between them. Per the germline V gene, CDR1 is MGHRA and CDR2 is YSYEKL. In DNA form, the CDR3 reads TGCGCCTCCTCCGAATTCCTAGCCCTATCTGGGGCCAACGTCCTGACTTTC. This gives the protein CASSEFLALSGANVLTF.

The chain combines TRBV20-1 with TRBJ1-6; D is uncertain. CDR1 and CDR2 from the germline V gene are DFQATT and SNEGSKA (reference sequence). This CDR3 is built from 14 residues. V lost 2 bases and J 0 bases, leaving 5 bases between the germline ends. The CDR3 DNA reads TGCAGTGCTAGACCCAGCTCCTATAATTCACCCCTCCACTTT. Protein product: CSARPSSYNSPLHF.

This clonotype occurred many times. The chain employs TRBV5-8 and TRBJ1-1; 7 bases agree with TRBD1. The V gene's germline CDR1 is SGHTS and CDR2 YDEGEE. The CDR3 has 13 amino acids. V shed 7 bases and J 10 bases; nucleotides not matched to a gene: 13. The CDR3 here is CASARDAGGRAFF. The CDR3 DNA is TGTGCCAGCGCCCGGGACGCAGGGGGAAGAGCTTTCTTT.

This clonotype was seen only a few times. The rearrangement links TRBV28 to TRBJ1-3, with D maybe TRBD1 (5 bases). V was clipped by 7 bases and J by 0 bases, with 7 bases between them. In germline, CDR1 is MDHEN, CDR2 SYDVKM. The length of the CDR3 is 13 residues. CDR3 DNA: TGTGCCAGCAATCAGGGCTCTGGAAACACCATATATTTT. Protein product: CASNQGSGNTIYF.

This clonotype appeared a few times. This chain links TRBV6-1 with TRBJ1-2, with 7 nucleotides matching TRBD1. This CDR3 has 13 amino acids. With V trimmed by 6 bases and J by 7 bases, 8 bases remained unmatched. Germline V gene data show CDR1 as MNHNS and CDR2 as SASEGT. CDR3: CASRDRVRGGYTF. In DNA form, the CDR3 reads TGTGCCAGCAGAGACAGGGTTCGGGGTGGCTACACCTTC.